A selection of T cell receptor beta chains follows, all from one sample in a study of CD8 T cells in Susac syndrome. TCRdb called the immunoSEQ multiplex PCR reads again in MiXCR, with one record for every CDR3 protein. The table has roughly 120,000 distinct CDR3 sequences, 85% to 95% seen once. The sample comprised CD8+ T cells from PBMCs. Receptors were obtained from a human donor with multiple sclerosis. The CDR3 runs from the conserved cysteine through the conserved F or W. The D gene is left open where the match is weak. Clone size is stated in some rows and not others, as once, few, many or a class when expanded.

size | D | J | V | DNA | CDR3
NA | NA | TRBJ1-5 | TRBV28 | TGTGCCAGCAGATCCGGACAGCATAGCAATCAGCCCCAGCATTTT | CASRSGQHSNQPQHF
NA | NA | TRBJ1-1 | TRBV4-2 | TGTGCCAGCAGGCTGAACAGGGAGGTCACTGAAGCTTTCTTT | CASRLNREVTEAFF
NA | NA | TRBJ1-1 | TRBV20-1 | TGCAGTGCTAGAGGGGGGGCCGGGACTTATGACCTGGGCACTGAAGCTTTCTTT | CSARGGAGTYDLGTEAFF
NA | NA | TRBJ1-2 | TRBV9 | TGTGCCAGCAGCGTGACGGGCTATGGCTACACCTTC | CASSVTGYGYTF
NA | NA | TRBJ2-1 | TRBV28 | TGTGCCAGCAGTTACAATGAGCAGTTCTTC | CASSYNEQFF
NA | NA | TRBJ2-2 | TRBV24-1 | TGTGCCACCACCCGGGGGTTGTCACCTCGATGCCGGGAGCTGTTTTTT | CATTRGLSPRCRELFF
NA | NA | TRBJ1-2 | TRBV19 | TGTGCCAGTAGTATACAGGGTGACTATGGCTACACCTTC | CASSIQGDYGYTF
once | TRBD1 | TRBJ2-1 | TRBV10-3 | TGTGCCATCAGTGGGGCAGGGGGCAATGAGCAGTTCTTC | CAISGAGGNEQFF
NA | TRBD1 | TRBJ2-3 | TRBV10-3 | TGTGCCATCAGTGAACCCGGCCAGGGGGCCGAAGATACGCAGTATTTT | CAISEPGQGAEDTQYF
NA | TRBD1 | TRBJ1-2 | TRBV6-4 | TGTGCCAGCAGTGAAGGGACAGGGTCCGGCTACACCTTC | CASSEGTGSGYTF
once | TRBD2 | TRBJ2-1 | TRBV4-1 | TGCGCCAGCAGCCAAGTGACTAGCGGGAGAGAGGAGCAGTTCTTC | CASSQVTSGREEQFF
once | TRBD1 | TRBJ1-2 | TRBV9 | TGTGCCAGCACCCAAGGGACAGTAAATTATGGCTACACCTTC | CASTQGTVNYGYTF
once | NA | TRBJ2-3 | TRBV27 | TGTGCCAGCAGTTTAAGTCCGCAGTATTTT | CASSLSPQYF
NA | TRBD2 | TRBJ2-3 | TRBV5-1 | TGCGCCAGCAAATGGACTAGCGGCGATACAGATACGCAGTATTTT | CASKWTSGDTDTQYF
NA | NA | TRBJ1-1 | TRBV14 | TGTGCCAGCAGCCCACAACGGCGCGGGGAAGCTTTCTTT | CASSPQRRGEAFF
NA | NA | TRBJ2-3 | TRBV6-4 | TGTGCCAGCAGTGATGGGCAGGGCCCCACAGATACGCAGTATTTT | CASSDGQGPTDTQYF
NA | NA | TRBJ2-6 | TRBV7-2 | TGTGCCAGCAGCTTAGGCCTTACCTTGAAGGGGGCCAACGTCCTGACTTTC | CASSLGLTLKGANVLTF
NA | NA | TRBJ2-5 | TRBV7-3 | TGTGCCAGCAGCTTATTCCCCTGGGGGACCCAGTACTTC | CASSLFPWGTQYF
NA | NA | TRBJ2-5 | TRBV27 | TGTGCCAGCAGTTTATCCCCCAAAATGGGCCAGTACTTC | CASSLSPKMGQYF
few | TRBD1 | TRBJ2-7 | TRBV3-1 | TGTGCCAGCCGGGGACAGGGGTCCTACGAGCAGTACTTC | CASRGQGSYEQYF
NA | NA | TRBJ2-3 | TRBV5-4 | TGTGCCAGCAGCCCCAGAGGGCAGAGCACAGATACGCAGTATTTT | CASSPRGQSTDTQYF
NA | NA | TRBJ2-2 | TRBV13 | TGTGCCAGCAGCCTCGGACTGATCGGGGAGCTGTTTTTT | CASSLGLIGELFF
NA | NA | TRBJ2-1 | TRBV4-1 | TGCGCCAGCAGCCAAGATCTGGGGGCAAATGAGCAGTTCTTC | CASSQDLGANEQFF
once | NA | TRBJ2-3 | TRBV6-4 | TGTGCCAGCAGTGACTCGGACACAGATACGCAGTATTTT | CASSDSDTDTQYF
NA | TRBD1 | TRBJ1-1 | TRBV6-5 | TGTGCCAGCAGTCGGGGGACAGGGGCTGCCACTGAAGCTTTCTTT | CASSRGTGAATEAFF
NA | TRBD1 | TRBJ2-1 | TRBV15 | TGTGCCACCAGCAGAGAGGGACAGGGGGCTAATGAGCAGTTCTTC | CATSREGQGANEQFF
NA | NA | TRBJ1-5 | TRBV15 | TGTGCCACCAGCAGACGCCCGACAGGTGGTTCGTGGCAGCCCCAGCATTTT | CATSRRPTGGSWQPQHF
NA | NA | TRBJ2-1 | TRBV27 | TGTGCCAGCAGTTTATCCCCCCTATCCAACAATGAGCAGTTCTTC | CASSLSPLSNNEQFF
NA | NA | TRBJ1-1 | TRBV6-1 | TGTGCCAGCAGTTTTGAAGCTTTCTTT | CASSFEAFF
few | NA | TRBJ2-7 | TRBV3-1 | TGTGCCAGCAGCCCGCGGGGCTCCTACGAGCAGTACTTC | CASSPRGSYEQYF
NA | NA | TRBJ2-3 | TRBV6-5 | TGTGCGACGGGGCAGGATAGCACAGATACGCAGTATTTT | CATGQDSTDTQYF
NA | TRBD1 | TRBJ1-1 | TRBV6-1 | TGTGCCAGCAGTGCCCCCCCTTGGGACAGCTTCATGAACACTGAAGCTTTCTTT | CASSAPPWDSFMNTEAFF
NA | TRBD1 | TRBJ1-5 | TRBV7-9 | TGTGCCAGCAGCTCTGAAAGGGACAGGGGTAATCAGCCCCAGCATTTT | CASSSERDRGNQPQHF
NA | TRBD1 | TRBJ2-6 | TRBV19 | TGTGCCAGTAGTAGCAAGGGACAGCGAAAATACTCTGGGGCCAACGTCCTGACTTTC | CASSSKGQRKYSGANVLTF
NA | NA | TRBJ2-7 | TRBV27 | TGTGCCAGCAGTTTATCGGCAGGGAAGCGCGAGCAGTACTTC | CASSLSAGKREQYF
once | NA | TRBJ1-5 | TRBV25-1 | TGTGCCAGCAGTATGGGACTGAACAATCAGCCCCAGCATTTT | CASSMGLNNQPQHF
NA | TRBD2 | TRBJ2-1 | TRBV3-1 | TGTGCCAGCAGCCAAGTTCCGGGAGGAGGGAATGAGCAGTTCTTC | CASSQVPGGGNEQFF
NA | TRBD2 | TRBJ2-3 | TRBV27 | TGTGCCAGCAGTCTTCCCACCGCGGGACTAAGAACGCAGTATTTT | CASSLPTAGLRTQYF
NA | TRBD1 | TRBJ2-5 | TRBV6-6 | TGTGCCAGCAGTCTCGACAGGGGGCAAAAGACCCAGTACTTC | CASSLDRGQKTQYF
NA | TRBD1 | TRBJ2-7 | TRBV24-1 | TGTGCCACCAGTGAAATGACAGGGCTGCCCGCCTACGAGCAGTACTTC | CATSEMTGLPAYEQYF
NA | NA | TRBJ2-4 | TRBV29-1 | TGCAGCGTTGAAGATCGCGGTTCAGGGGGGGCCAAAAACATTCAGTACTTC | CSVEDRGSGGAKNIQYF
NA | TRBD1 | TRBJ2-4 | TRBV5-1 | TGCGCCAGCAGCCCGGCCGGGACAGGAGAAAACATTCAGTACTTC | CASSPAGTGENIQYF
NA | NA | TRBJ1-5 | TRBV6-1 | TGTGGAACTGACAGGCCCCTGATTCAGCCCCAGCATTTT | CGTDRPLIQPQHF
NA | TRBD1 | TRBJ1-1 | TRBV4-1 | TGCGCCAGCAGCTCGCCCTTGGGACAGCAAGACACTGAAGCTTTCTTT | CASSSPLGQQDTEAFF
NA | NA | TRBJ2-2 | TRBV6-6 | TGTGCCAGCAGTTACGGACTCGGGGAGCTGTTTTTT | CASSYGLGELFF
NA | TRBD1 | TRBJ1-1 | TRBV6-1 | TGTGCCAGCAGTGAAAGACCGGGACAGGGGCCTGAAGCTTTCTTT | CASSERPGQGPEAFF
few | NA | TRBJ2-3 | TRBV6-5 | TGTGCCAGCAGTTGTTGCGCCTCCCGGGGAGATACGCAGTATTTT | CASSCCASRGDTQYF
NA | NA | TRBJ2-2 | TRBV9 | TGTGCCAGCAGCGTAGTCGGGAACGGCGGGGAGCTGTTTTTT | CASSVVGNGGELFF
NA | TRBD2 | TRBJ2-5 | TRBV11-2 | TGTGCCAGCAGCCCCGCCCGCGGGGGGGAGACCCAGTACTTC | CASSPARGGETQYF
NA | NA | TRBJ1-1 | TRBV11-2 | TGTGCCAGCAGCCTGGGGGTAATCCCTGAAGCTTTCTTT | CASSLGVIPEAFF
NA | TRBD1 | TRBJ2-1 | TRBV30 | TGTGCCTTGGACAGGGGAGACAATGAGCAGTTCTTC | CALDRGDNEQFF
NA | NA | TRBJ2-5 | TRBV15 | TGTGCCACCAGCAGAGTTGGGGCCGGTCAGACCCAGTACTTC | CATSRVGAGQTQYF
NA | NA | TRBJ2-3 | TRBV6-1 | TGTGCCAGCAGTCCCCGTGACCAAGGACAGTCTAATACGCAGTATTTT | CASSPRDQGQSNTQYF